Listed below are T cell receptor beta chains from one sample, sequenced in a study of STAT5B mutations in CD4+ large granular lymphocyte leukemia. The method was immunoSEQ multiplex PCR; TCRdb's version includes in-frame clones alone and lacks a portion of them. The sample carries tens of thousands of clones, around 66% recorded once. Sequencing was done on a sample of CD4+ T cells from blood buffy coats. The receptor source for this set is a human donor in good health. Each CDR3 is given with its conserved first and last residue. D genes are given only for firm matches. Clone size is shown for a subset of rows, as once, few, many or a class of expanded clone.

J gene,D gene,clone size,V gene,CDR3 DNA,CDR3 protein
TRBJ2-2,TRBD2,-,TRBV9,TGTGCCAGCAGCGTACTAGCGGATCCAACCGGGGAGCTGTTTTTT,CASSVLADPTGELFF
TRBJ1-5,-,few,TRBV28,TGTGCCAGCAGCGCCGCTTCGCCCCAGCATTTT,CASSAASPQHF
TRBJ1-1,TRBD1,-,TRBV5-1,TGCGCCAGCAGCGGAACAGGGGGCGCTTACACTGAAGCTTTCTTT,CASSGTGGAYTEAFF
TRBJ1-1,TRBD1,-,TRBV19,TGTGCCAGTACCCTGACAGGGGACCGTCTAATGAACACTGAAGCTTTCTTT,CASTLTGDRLMNTEAFF
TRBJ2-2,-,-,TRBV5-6,TGTGCCAGCAGCTTGTTGGGTGCCGGGGAGCTGTTTTTT,CASSLLGAGELFF
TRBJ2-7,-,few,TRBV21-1,TGTGCCAGCAGGACACCTACACTCTCGGGACCCCCCACAGGGGGCGAGAACTACGAGCAGTACTTC,CASRTPTLSGPPTGGENYEQYF
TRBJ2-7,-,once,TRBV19,TGTGCCAGTAGTATGGGGACTGTTCCCTACGAGCAGTACTTC,CASSMGTVPYEQYF
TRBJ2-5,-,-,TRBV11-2,TGTGCCAGCAGCCCAGGGGGGACGTTCCGAGAGACCCAGTACTTC,CASSPGGTFRETQYF
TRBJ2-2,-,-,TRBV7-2,TGTGCCAGCAGCTTAGTTCGGGGTCGGACCGGGGAGCTGTTTTTT,CASSLVRGRTGELFF
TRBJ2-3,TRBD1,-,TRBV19,TGTGCCAGTAAAACACAGGGGTTTCAGGTAACAGATACGCAGTATTTT,CASKTQGFQVTDTQYF
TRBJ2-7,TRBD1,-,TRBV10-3,TGTGCCATCAGTGAGTCTGGACAGGCGGTCGAGCAGTACTTC,CAISESGQAVEQYF
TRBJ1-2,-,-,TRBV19,TGTGCCAGTACAGCGGCAGGGGTAGGGTATGGCTACACCTTC,CASTAAGVGYGYTF
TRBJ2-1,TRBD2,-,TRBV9,TGTGCCAGCAGCGTCCTCGGGACTAGCGGGGGTTCCTACAATGAGCAGTTCTTC,CASSVLGTSGGSYNEQFF
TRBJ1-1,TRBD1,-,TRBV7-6,TGTGCCAGCAGCTTCTTAGGACAGGGTGAAGCTTTCTTT,CASSFLGQGEAFF
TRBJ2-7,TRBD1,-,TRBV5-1,TGCGCCAGCAGCCTGGGTGGGACAGACCCCTACGAGCAGTACTTC,CASSLGGTDPYEQYF
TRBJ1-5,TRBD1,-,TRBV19,TGTGCCACCCGGACAGGGGTCCTGACTAGCAATCAGCCCCAGCATTTT,CATRTGVLTSNQPQHF
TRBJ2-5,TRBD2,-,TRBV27,TGTGCCAGCAGTCCCAACCCTTCCCTAGCGGGGGTAGAGACCCAGTACTTC,CASSPNPSLAGVETQYF
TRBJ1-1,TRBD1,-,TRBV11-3,TGTGCCAGCAGCCCAAGGACAGGCATGAACACTGAAGCTTTCTTT,CASSPRTGMNTEAFF
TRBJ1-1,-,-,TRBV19,TGTGCCAGTAGTATAGGAACGGTAATGATCACTGAAGCTTTCTTT,CASSIGTVMITEAFF
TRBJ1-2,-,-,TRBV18,TGTGCCAGCTCACCAGGGACCGCCAGCGATGGCTACACCTTC,CASSPGTASDGYTF
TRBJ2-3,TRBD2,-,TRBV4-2,TGTGCCAGCAGCCAAGATCTCGGGGGGGTCGGCACAGATACGCAGTATTTT,CASSQDLGGVGTDTQYF
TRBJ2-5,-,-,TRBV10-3,TGTGCCATCAGTGGGGGGAAGGGTCCAGAGACCCAGTACTTC,CAISGGKGPETQYF
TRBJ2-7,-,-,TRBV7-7,TGTGCTAGCAGCTTATCCCCCCCAGGAGCGTCAAGGGGATACGAGCAGTACTTC,CASSLSPPGASRGYEQYF
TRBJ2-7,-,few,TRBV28,TGTGCCAGCAGTTTGACCGACGGAACCTACGAGCAGTACTTC,CASSLTDGTYEQYF
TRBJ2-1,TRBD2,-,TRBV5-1,TGCGCCAGCAGTTCCGAAACTTCTAGCGGGGGGGCGTCCTACAATGAGCAGTTCTTC,CASSSETSSGGASYNEQFF
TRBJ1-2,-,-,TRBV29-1,TGCAGCGGGGGCGACTTGGGTGGCTACACCTTC,CSGGDLGGYTF
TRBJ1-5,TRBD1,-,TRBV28,TGTGCCAGCATCGAGGACAGGGGATTCAATCAGCCCCAGCATTTT,CASIEDRGFNQPQHF
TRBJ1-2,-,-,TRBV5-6,TGTGCCAGCAGCATTGGGGGAATCCTTAGTACCGGTTATGGCTACACCTTC,CASSIGGILSTGYGYTF
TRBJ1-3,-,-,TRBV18,TGTGCCGGGTTCGAGAGGGCCGGAAACACCATATATTTT,CAGFERAGNTIYF
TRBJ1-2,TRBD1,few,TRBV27,TGTGCCAGCAGTTTATTGCCAGGGGGGAATAACTATGGCTACACCTTC,CASSLLPGGNNYGYTF
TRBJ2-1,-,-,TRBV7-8,TGTGCCAGCTCCGGGGAGCTCGGGTCCTACAATGAGCAGTTCTTC,CASSGELGSYNEQFF
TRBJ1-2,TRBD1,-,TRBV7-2,TGTGCCAGCAGGCCCCCAGGGGGCTATGGCTACACCTTC,CASRPPGGYGYTF
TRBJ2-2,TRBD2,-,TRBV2,TGTGCCAGCAGGGCAACGGGGGGGACCGGGGAGCTGTTTTTT,CASRATGGTGELFF